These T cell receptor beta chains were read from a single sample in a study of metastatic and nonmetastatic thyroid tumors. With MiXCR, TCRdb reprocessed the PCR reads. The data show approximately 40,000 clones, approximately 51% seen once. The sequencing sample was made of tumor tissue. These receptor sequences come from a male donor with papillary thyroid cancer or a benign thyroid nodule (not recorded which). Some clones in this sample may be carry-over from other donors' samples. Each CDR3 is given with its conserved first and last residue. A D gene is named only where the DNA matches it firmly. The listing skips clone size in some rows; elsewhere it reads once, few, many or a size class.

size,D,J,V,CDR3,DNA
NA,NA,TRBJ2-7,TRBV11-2,CASSLASSYEQYF,TGTGCCAGCAGCTTGGCTAGCTCCTACGAGCAGTACTTC
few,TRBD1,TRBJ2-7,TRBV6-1,CASRVRTGGYEQYF,TGTGCCAGCAGGGTTAGGACAGGGGGATACGAGCAGTACTTC
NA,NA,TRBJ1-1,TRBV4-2,CASSQGGASLLAFF,TGTGCCAGCAGCCAAGGGGGGGCTAGTCTTCTAGCTTTCTTT
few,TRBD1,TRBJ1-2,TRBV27,CASSSTGNVGYTF,TGTGCCAGCAGTTCGACAGGGAATGTGGGCTACACCTTC
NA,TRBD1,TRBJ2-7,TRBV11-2,CASSPDRGDFYEQYF,TGTGCCAGCAGCCCGGACAGGGGGGATTTTTACGAGCAGTACTTC
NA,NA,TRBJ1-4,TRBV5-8,CASSFSGVEEKLFF,TGTGCCAGCAGCTTCTCAGGGGTAGAGGAAAAACTGTTTTTT
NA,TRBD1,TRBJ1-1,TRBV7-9,CASSPFTGGNTEAFF,TGTGCCAGCAGCCCGTTCACAGGGGGCAACACTGAAGCTTTCTTT
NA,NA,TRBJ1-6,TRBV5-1,CASSLGQFFSPLHF,TGCGCCAGCAGCTTGGGACAGTTTTTTTCACCCCTCCACTTT
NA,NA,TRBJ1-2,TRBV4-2,CASSPLGEDYGYTF,TGTGCCAGCAGCCCCCTAGGGGAGGACTATGGCTACACCTTC
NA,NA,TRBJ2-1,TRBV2,CASSEMYNEQFF,TGTGCCAGCAGTGAAATGTACAATGAGCAGTTCTTC
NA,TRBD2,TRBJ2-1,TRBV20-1,CSARDLAGVGEQFF,TGCAGTGCTAGAGATCTAGCGGGAGTCGGTGAGCAGTTCTTC
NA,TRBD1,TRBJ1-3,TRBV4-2,CASSQSGHRGTGNTIYF,TGTGCCAGCAGCCAATCAGGTCACAGGGGAACTGGAAACACCATATATTTT
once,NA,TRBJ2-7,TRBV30,CAWITPHEQYF,TGTGCCTGGATTACCCCTCACGAGCAGTACTTC
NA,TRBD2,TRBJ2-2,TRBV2,CASRARLAGEDTGELFF,TGTGCCAGCAGAGCGAGACTAGCGGGCGAGGACACCGGGGAGCTGTTTTTT
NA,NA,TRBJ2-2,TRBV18,CASSRGRGQNTGELFF,TGTGCCAGCTCACGGGGCAGGGGACAAAACACCGGGGAGCTGTTTTTT